The 20 T cell receptor beta chains given below trace back to one sample, sequenced in a study of cytomegalovirus exposure and HLA in healthy donors. The PCR contained 60 Vbeta and 13 Jbeta primers. Clones were sequenced by immunoSEQ multiplex PCR, and TCRdb holds only the in-frame ones, with some missing. The table lists roughly 110,000 clones, roughly 80% of them singletons. The sequencing sample was made of PBMCs. These receptors were collected from a man aged 25 to 40 in good health and CMV-seronegative.

The rearrangement uses TRBV28 and TRBJ2-5; possibly TRBD2 for D (6 bases). The CDR3 contains 14 residues. V lost 3 bases and J lost 3, with 11 bases in between. Germline-derived CDR1 and CDR2 are MDHEN and SYDVKM. The DNA for the CDR3 is TGTGCCAGCAGTTTCCGACTAGTGAAAGAGACCCAGTACTTC. Translation gives CASSFRLVKETQYF. The variable domain in full, with the rest retrieved from reference TRBV28 and TRBJ2-5, is DVKVTQSSRYLVKRTGEKVFLECVQDMDHENMFWYRQDPGLGLRLIYFSYDVKMKEKGDIPEGYSVSREKKERFSLILESASTNQTSMYLCASSFRLVKETQYFGPGTRLLVL.

V usage is TRBV6-1 and J usage is TRBJ1-1; D is unclear. Germline V gene lookup returns CDR1 MNHNS and CDR2 SASEGT. The germline V and J ends were trimmed by 2 bases and 1 base, with 5 bases remaining between them. The CDR3 is made up of 13 amino acids. CDR3 in DNA: TGTGCCAGCAGTGAACGGGAGAACACTGAAGCTTTCTTT. It is translated as CASSERENTEAFF.

This clone was detected a few times. The chain couples TRBV27 to TRBJ1-1; 7 nucleotides match TRBD1. After removal of 3 bases from V and 4 bases from J, the junction contained 2 bases not matched to a gene. This CDR3 is built from 13 residues. Germline V gene data show CDR1 as MNHEY and CDR2 as SMNVEV (reference sequence). This CDR3 is CASSFPGGTEAFF. In DNA form, the CDR3 reads TGTGCCAGCAGTTTCCCAGGGGGCACTGAAGCTTTCTTT.

The chain joins TRBV7-6 to TRBJ1-3; D might be TRBD1 (6 bases). V lost 11 bases to trimming and J lost 0 bases, with 29 bases between them. CDR1 and CDR2 from the germline V gene are SGHVS and FNYEAQ. This CDR3 is 19 amino acids long. CDR3 bases: TGTGCCCGAATCCGTATTGAATACAGGGCGGACTGCTCTGGAAACACCATATATTTT. It yields the protein CARIRIEYRADCSGNTIYF.

The gene calls are TRBV18 and TRBJ2-5, with 9 bases matching TRBD2. There are 15 residues in the CDR3. Germline trimming cut 1 base from V and 3 bases from J; bases unmatched to any gene: 3. Germline loops: CDR1 KGHSH, CDR2 LQKENI. The CDR3 loop reads CASSPQLAGKETQYF. For the CDR3, the DNA is TGTGCCAGCTCACCACAGCTAGCGGGGAAAGAGACCCAGTACTTC.

This clone has more than one count but fewer than ten. V usage is TRBV6-5 and J usage is TRBJ2-7, with D unclear. Germline V gene sequence: CDR1 MNHEY, CDR2 SVGAGI. The CDR3 covers 12 residues. V dropped 0 bases and J dropped 7 bases, with 7 bases sitting between them. The CDR3 loop reads CASSYSRGEQYF. The CDR3 nucleotides are TGTGCCAGCAGTTACTCGAGAGGAGAGCAGTACTTC.

This chain joins TRBV6-1 and TRBJ2-3; 10 bases are shared with TRBD2. V lost 3 bases and J lost 4; bases outside the gene matches: 7. Germline V lookup: CDR1 MNHNS, CDR2 SASEGT. The CDR3 is 16 residues long. The CDR3 nucleotides read TGTGCCAGCAGTGATATAGCGGGAGGCCAGGCAGATACGCAGTATTTT. Protein sequence: CASSDIAGGQADTQYF.

CDR3 amino acids: CASSLGLSSYNEQFF. The CDR3 DNA sequence: TGTGCCAGCAGCCTAGGACTCAGCTCCTACAATGAGCAGTTCTTC. The chain couples TRBV6-4 to TRBJ2-1, with D perhaps TRBD2 (5 bases). V gave up 6 bases and J gave up 0 bases, with 12 bases separating them. The CDR3 is made up of 15 amino acids. Germline-derived CDR1 and CDR2 are MRHNA and SNTAGT.

The chain employs TRBV13 and TRBJ2-7; 10 bases fit TRBD1. Germline trimming cut 0 bases from V and 4 bases from J; bases unmatched to any gene: 12. The CDR3 spans 18 residues. Germline lookup yields CDR1 PRHDT and CDR2 FYEKMQ (reference sequence). The CDR3 loop is CASSLGLGQGYNHYEQYF. The DNA for the CDR3 is TGTGCCAGCAGCTTAGGGTTGGGACAGGGGTATAATCATTACGAGCAGTACTTC. The full variable domain, in which reference TRBV13 and TRBJ2-7 provide the parts outside the CDR3, is AAGVIQSPRHLIKEKRETATLKCYPIPRHDTVYWYQQGPGQDPQFLISFYEKMQSDKGSIPDRFSAQQFSDYHSELNMSSLELGDSALYFCASSLGLGQGYNHYEQYFGPGTRLTVT.

This chain connects TRBV7-2 to TRBJ2-7, with TRBD1 as a possible D gene (6 bases). V was trimmed by 5 bases and J by 4 bases, leaving 18 bases between them. The V gene's germline CDR1 is SGHTA and CDR2 FQGNSA. The CDR3 is made up of 15 amino acids. This CDR3 is CASSTQTGPIYEQYF. The CDR3 DNA is TGTGCCAGCAGCACCCAGACAGGACCCATTTACGAGCAGTACTTC.

Only a few counts were recorded for this clone. This chain joins TRBV2 and TRBJ1-1, with 11 bases matching TRBD1. J gave up 5 bases and V 4 bases, and 6 bases lay outside the gene matches. Germline CDR1 reads SNHLY; CDR2 reads FYNNEI. The CDR3 runs 15 residues. The CDR3 region has the DNA TGTGCCAGCAGTGTCGAGGGACAGGGGGAAACTGAAGCTTTCTTT. Its protein is CASSVEGQGETEAFF. Drawing the rest from reference TRBV2 and TRBJ1-1, the complete variable domain is EPEVTQTPSHQVTQMGQEVILRCVPISNHLYFYWYRQILGQKVEFLVSFYNNEISEKSEIFDDQFSVERPDGSNFTLKIRSTKLEDSAMYFCASSVEGQGETEAFFGQGTRLTVV.

The chain is built from TRBV10-1 and TRBJ2-1; 7 positions match TRBD2. After removal of 0 bases from V and 8 bases from J, the junction contained 4 bases not matched to a gene. CDR1 and CDR2 from the germline V gene are WNHNN and SYGVQD (reference sequence). This CDR3 has 14 amino acids. For the CDR3, the DNA is TGCGCCAGCAGTGAGTCGGGGGGGAGGGATGAGCAGTTCTTC. This sequence encodes CASSESGGRDEQFF.

This clone appeared a single time. This chain links TRBV30 with TRBJ1-4, with 7 bases fitting TRBD1. This CDR3 has 13 amino acids. Trimming took 5 bases from V and 5 from J; bases not matched to a gene: 5. Germline V gives CDR1 GTSNPN, CDR2 SVGIG (reference sequence). The CDR3 loop reads CAWDRVGNEKLFF. The CDR3, as DNA: TGTGCCTGGGACAGGGTCGGGAATGAAAAACTGTTTTTT.

The CDR3 DNA follows: TGTGCCAGCAGCGCCTCAGGGGCGGTCAACACTGAAGCTTTCTTT. Translation: CASSASGAVNTEAFF. The chain recombines TRBV7-6 with TRBJ1-1; possible D gene TRBD1, 6 bases. This CDR3 is 15 amino acids long. Germline V gives CDR1 SGHVS, CDR2 FNYEAQ. V was clipped by 5 bases and J by 2 bases, with 15 bases between them.

The CDR3 loop reads CASSLAASVSYEQYF. DNA of the CDR3: TGTGCCAGCAGCTTAGCGGCTAGCGTCTCCTACGAGCAGTACTTC. The rearrangement joins TRBV7-2 to TRBJ2-7; possibly TRBD2 for D (6 bases). The CDR3 runs 15 residues. The ends were cut back, 0 bases at V and 0 bases at J, with 9 bases in the middle. From germline, CDR1 is SGHTA and CDR2 FQGNSA.

The chain has TRBV5-1 and TRBJ2-7; TRBD2 agrees at 10 bases. Germline trimming cut 0 bases from V and 3 bases from J; bases unmatched to any gene: 0. The CDR3 is made up of 14 amino acids. Germline CDR1 is SGHRS and CDR2 is YFSETQ. The CDR3 reads CASSLASGSYEQYF. DNA for the CDR3: TGCGCCAGCAGCTTGGCTAGCGGGAGCTACGAGCAGTACTTC.

This clone was seen just once. This sequence joins TRBV6-1 and TRBJ2-1; D might be TRBD2 (6 bases). The CDR3 is 13 residues long. Germline V lookup: CDR1 MNHNS, CDR2 SASEGT. The germline V and J ends were trimmed by 0 bases and 9 bases, with 9 bases remaining between them. In nucleotides, the CDR3 is TGTGCCAGCAGTGAAGCCCCGGAGGGTGAGCAGTTCTTC. Its translation is CASSEAPEGEQFF.

This chain links TRBV13 with TRBJ1-4; D is undetermined. Trimming took off 1 base at V and 8 bases at J, with 8 bases between the two ends. CDR3 length: 13 residues. Germline V lookup: CDR1 PRHDT, CDR2 FYEKMQ (reference sequence). The CDR3 loop is CASSLAGREKLFF. The DNA for the CDR3 is TGTGCCAGCAGCTTAGCGGGGAGAGAAAAACTGTTTTTT.

This chain uses TRBV12-5 with TRBJ2-3; maybe TRBD2 (6 bases). The V and J ends lost 7 bases and 0 bases respectively, with 11 bases between them. Germline V gene lookup returns CDR1 LGHNT and CDR2 FRNRAP. The CDR3 totals 14 residues. DNA for the CDR3: TGTGCTAGTGCCTGGAGGGAGAGCACAGATACGCAGTATTTT. It codes for CASAWRESTDTQYF.

The chain has TRBV19 and TRBJ1-6; D is perhaps TRBD1 (6 bases). The CDR3 sequence is 13 residues long. Between the trimmed V and J ends, which lost 5 bases and 7 bases, there was a span of 9 bases. The V gene's germline CDR1 is LNHDA and CDR2 SQIVND (reference sequence). The DNA of the CDR3 is TGTGCCAGTAGTTACGGGACAAATTCACCCCTCCACTTT. Residues: CASSYGTNSPLHF.